This T cell receptor beta chain came from a study of breast tumors, draining lymph nodes, adjacent tissues (dated by TCRdb to 2016 to 2017). With regard to the full study: TCR beta repertoires were compared across tumor, adjacent nontumor tissue and axillary lymph nodes obtained from breast cancer patients. In human breast cancer, the study set out to evaluate how tumor, surrounding tissue and draining lymph node repertoires relate to one another and whether T cells may move between these sites.

Sequencing was carried out with an Illumina HiSeq 2000. TCR beta chain libraries were generated through multiplex PCR amplification. High-throughput sequencing was used to analyze the amplified TCR beta chain products. The public reads were quality trimmed at Q25 with fastp and then assembled into clones with MiXCR by TCRdb, keeping productive beta chains. CDR3 protein sequences are deduplicated, and each keeps its most common genes and DNA. The table for this sample lists about 270,000 distinct CDR3 sequences; around 30% of them were counted only once. The ten largest clones take up over 0.95% of the sample. The CDR3 measures 16 amino acids from cysteine to phenylalanine. Here the CDR3 DNA is all that survives: 48 bases in frame from base 1. V and J are trimmed by 3 bases and 0 bases, and the gene matches miss 0 bases of the junction. CDR1 MNHNS and CDR2 SASEGT were looked up in the germline V gene.

Overall study outcomes, separate from this receptor: Tumor and nontumor tissue repertoires were found to be significantly more similar in luminal-like than in basal-like breast cancer. The data were considered consistent with most tumor T cells being derived from the lymph node and subsequently expanding within tumor tissue. Tumor T-cell repertoires showed less diversity than lymph node repertoires and more diversity than nontumor tissue repertoires, and tumor T-cell repertoires showed preferential V and J gene usage. The study presented the conclusion that tumor T cells originate in lymph nodes as consistent with a hypothesis, not as something directly demonstrated.

This clonotype has more than one count but fewer than ten. There is no known antigen for this receptor. There are no base qualities to consult, and no much larger clone falls within one base. Lymph node samples were obtained from the axillary draining lymph nodes of breast cancer patients. This TCR came from a female donor with breast cancer. Some clones in this sample may be carry-over from other donors' samples. Material: axillary lymph node tissue. The sequence links TRBV6-1 to TRBJ2-1; TRBD2 aligns with 12 central bases. The CDR3 has the sequence CASSETSGSSYNEQFF. The DNA sequence is TGTGCCAGCAGTGAGACTAGCGGGAGCTCCTACAATGAGCAGTTCTTC.